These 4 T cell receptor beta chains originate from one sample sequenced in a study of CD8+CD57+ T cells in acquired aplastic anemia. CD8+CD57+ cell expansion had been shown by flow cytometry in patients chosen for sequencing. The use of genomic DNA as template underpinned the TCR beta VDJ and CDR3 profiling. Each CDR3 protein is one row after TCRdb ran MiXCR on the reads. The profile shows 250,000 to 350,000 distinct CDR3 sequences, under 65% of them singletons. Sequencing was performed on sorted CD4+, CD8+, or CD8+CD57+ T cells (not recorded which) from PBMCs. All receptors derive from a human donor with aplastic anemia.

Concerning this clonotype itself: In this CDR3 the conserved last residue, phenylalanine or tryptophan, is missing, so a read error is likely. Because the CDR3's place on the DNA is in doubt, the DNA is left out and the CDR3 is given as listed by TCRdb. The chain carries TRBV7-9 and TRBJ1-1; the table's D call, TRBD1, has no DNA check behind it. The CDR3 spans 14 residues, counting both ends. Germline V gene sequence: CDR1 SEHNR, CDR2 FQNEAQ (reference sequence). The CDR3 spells CASSPTGGGFRALL.

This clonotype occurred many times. The CDR3 here is CASSFGTSGTNEQFF. For the CDR3, the DNA is TGCGCCAGCAGCTTTGGGACTAGCGGGACCAATGAGCAGTTCTTC. The chain employs TRBV5-1 and TRBJ2-1, with TRBD2 matching over 13 bases. The V gene's germline CDR1 is SGHRS and CDR2 YFSETQ. This CDR3 region has 15 residues. V shed 2 bases, J shed 6 bases, and the junction held 2 bases outside the gene matches.

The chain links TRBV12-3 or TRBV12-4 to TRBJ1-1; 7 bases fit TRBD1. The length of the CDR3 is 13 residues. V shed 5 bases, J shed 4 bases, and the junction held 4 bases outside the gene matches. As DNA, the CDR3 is TGTGCCAGCAGTCCGGGGACAGTCACTGAAGCTTTCTTT. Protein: CASSPGTVTEAFF.

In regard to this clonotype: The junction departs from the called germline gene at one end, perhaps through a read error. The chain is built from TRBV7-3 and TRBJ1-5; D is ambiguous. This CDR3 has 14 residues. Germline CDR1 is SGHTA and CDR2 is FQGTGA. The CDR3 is CASSQVRHNQPQHF. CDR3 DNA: TGCGCCAGCAGCCAAGTACGTCACAATCAGCCCCAGCATTTT.